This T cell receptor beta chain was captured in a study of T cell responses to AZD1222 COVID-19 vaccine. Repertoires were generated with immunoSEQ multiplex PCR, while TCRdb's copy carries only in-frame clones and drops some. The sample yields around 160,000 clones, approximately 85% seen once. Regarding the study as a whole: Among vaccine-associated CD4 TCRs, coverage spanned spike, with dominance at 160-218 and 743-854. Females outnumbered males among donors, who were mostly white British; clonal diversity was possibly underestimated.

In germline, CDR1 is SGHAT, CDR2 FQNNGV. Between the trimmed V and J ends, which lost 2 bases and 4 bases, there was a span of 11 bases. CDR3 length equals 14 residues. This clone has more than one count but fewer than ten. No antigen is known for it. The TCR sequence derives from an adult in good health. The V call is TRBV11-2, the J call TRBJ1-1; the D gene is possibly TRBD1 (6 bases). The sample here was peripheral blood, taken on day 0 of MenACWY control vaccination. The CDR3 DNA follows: TGTGCCAGCAGCTTACTAGGGGGGTCCACTGAAGCTTTCTTT. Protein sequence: CASSLLGGSTEAFF.